The sequence of this T cell receptor beta chain was determined in a study of blood T cell repertoires in COVID-19 (dated by TCRdb to the early 2020s). The study in broad terms: Collaborator samples came from the United States, Italy and Spain and covered acute and convalescent phases of COVID-19. Where HLA class I and class II types were available, the types were taken from metadata supplied by the sample provider, not from assay-based typing. Samples were obtained from the ongoing ImmuneRACE study (first 160 participants) and from over 1,000 subjects provided by 6 global collaborators. A de-identified subject ID, COVID-19 status, age in years and sex were almost always included in the sample metadata. Deeply sampled blood TCRbeta repertoires from subjects exposed to, actively infected with, or recovered from COVID-19 were included in the dataset. The repertoires were released in a freely available public database meant as a resource for research on the immune response to SARS-CoV-2. The prospective study material was composed of cDNA or gDNA derived from T cells, B-cell-depleted T cells, or PBMCs. The paper's findings and limits, for the study overall: The amount of clinical and demographic metadata varied by source and participant and was provided uncurated.

Comments on this clone: Its recognized antigen is unknown. Base quality data are lacking; no much larger clone is found one base away.

Germline trimming: 4 bases from V, 5 bases from J; junction bases outside gene matches: 7. The germline V gene supplies CDR1 SGHRS and CDR2 YFSETQ. Including the terminal cysteine and phenylalanine, the CDR3 comprises 16 residues. Solely the CDR3 DNA is kept, with 48 bases framed from the first base. Each collaborating institution followed its own protocols to collect whole blood in K2EDTA tubes. For TCRbeta analysis, collaborators shipped samples as frozen whole blood, isolated PBMCs, or DNA extracted from either of those sample types. TCRbeta CDR3 regions were amplified from genomic DNA by means of the immunoSEQ Assay, a bias-controlled multiplex PCR. The paper's processing steps were these. Nucleated cell counts per sample were estimated from amplification of reference gene primers within the assay. To quantify the absolute abundance of each unique TCRbeta CDR3 rearrangement, sequence reads were collapsed and filtered. Productive Simpson clonality was computed per sample as the square root of Simpson's diversity index over productive rearrangements. Drawn from immuneACCESS, this table holds only the in-frame rearrangements with V and J called that TCRdb kept. Clones are partly lost; checked studies trace under half to an unresolved V gene and leave the rest unexplained. V and J calls and clone size come straight from that table; D and trimming were deduced from the DNA. The sample table contains over 35,000 clones; only one count was recorded for 69% of them. Of the sample, around 5.9% falls within the top ten clones.

This receptor was identified in a man at least 80 years old with acute or convalescent COVID-19. Recombination linked TRBV5-1 to TRBJ1-4; 11 of the junction bases match TRBD1. Sample: peripheral blood. The CDR3 here reads CASSTGQGGLNEKLFF. Here is the DNA: TGCGCCAGCAGCACGGGACAGGGGGGACTAAATGAAAAACTGTTTTTT.